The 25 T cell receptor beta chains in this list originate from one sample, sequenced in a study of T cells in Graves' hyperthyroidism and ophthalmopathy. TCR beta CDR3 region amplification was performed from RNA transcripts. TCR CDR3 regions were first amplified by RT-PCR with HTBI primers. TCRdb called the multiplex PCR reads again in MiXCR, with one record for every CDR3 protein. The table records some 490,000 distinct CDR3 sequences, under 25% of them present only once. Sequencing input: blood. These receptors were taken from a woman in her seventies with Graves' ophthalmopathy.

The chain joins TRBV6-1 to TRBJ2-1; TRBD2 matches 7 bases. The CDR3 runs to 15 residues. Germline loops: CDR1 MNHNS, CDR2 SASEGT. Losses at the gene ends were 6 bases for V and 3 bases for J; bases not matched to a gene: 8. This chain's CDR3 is CASRVGGSDYNEQFF. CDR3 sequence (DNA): TGTGCCAGCAGGGTCGGCGGGAGCGACTACAATGAGCAGTTCTTC.

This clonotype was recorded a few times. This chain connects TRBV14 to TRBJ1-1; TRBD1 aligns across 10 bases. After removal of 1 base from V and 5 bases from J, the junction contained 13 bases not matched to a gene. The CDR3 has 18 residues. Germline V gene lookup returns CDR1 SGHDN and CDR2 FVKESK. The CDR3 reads CASSQAGQGMVRGTEAFF. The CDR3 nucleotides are TGTGCCAGCAGCCAAGCGGGACAGGGGATGGTGAGGGGTACTGAAGCTTTCTTT.

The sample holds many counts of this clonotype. The CDR3 here is CASGLAGLAGGGNEQFF. The CDR3, as DNA: TGTGCTAGTGGTTTGGCCGGACTAGCGGGAGGAGGCAATGAGCAGTTCTTC. The rearrangement joins TRBV12-5 to TRBJ2-1; 14 positions match TRBD2. CDR1 is LGHNT and CDR2 is FRNRAP in the germline V gene. The ends lost 1 base at V and 6 bases at J; junction bases unmatched: 5. The CDR3 sequence is 17 residues long.

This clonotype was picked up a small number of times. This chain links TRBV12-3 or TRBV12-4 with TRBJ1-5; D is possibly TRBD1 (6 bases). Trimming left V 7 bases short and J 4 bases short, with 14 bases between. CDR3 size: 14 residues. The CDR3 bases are TGTGCCAGCACCAGAGGGGGGATTAATCAGCCCCAGCATTTT. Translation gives CASTRGGINQPQHF.

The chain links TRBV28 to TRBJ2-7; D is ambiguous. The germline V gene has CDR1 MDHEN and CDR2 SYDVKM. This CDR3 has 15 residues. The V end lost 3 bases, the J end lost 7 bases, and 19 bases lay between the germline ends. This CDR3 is CASSFSDRRLSEQYF. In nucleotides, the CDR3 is TGTGCCAGCAGTTTTTCGGATCGACGGCTTAGTGAGCAGTACTTC.

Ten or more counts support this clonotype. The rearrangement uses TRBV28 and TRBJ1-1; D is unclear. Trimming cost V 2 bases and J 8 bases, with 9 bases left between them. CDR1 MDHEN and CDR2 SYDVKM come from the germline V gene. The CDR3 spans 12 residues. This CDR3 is CASSLGYGEAFF. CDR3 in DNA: TGTGCCAGCAGTTTAGGGTACGGCGAAGCTTTCTTT.

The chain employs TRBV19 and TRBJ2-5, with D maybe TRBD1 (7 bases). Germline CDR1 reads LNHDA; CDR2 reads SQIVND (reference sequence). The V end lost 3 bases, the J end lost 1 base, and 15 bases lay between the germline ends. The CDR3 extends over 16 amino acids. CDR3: CASSILATGFQETQYF. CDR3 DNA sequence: TGTGCCAGTAGTATCCTAGCGACAGGGTTCCAAGAGACCCAGTACTTC.

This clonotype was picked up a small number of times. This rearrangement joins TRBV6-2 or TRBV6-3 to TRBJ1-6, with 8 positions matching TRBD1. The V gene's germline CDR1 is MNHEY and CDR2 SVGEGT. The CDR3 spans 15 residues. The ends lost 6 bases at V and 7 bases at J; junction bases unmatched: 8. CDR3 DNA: TGTGCCAGCAGCCCCCGGACAGGGAGGAATTCACCCCTCCACTTT. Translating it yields CASSPRTGRNSPLHF.

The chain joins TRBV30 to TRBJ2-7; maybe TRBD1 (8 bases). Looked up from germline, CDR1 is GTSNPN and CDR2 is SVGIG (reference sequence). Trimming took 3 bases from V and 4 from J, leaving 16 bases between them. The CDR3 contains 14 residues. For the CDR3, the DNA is TGTGCCTGGAGGAACAGGGGGGGGCCGTACGAGCAGTACTTC. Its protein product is CAWRNRGGPYEQYF.

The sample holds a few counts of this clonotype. CDR3 sequence reads: CSASATRGVNEQFF. CDR3 nucleotides: TGCAGTGCTAGCGCCACTCGGGGGGTTAATGAGCAGTTCTTC. The chain employs TRBV20-1 and TRBJ2-1, with TRBD2 matching over 7 bases. CDR1 DFQATT and CDR2 SNEGSKA come from the germline V gene (reference sequence). V shed 3 bases, J shed 7 bases, and the junction held 9 bases outside the gene matches. This CDR3 has 14 residues.

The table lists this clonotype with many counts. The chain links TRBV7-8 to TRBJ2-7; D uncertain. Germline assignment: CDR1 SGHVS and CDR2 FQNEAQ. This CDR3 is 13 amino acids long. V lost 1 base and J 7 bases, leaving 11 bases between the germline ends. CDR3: CASSLGRNDEQYF. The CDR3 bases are TGTGCCAGCAGCTTAGGCAGAAACGATGAGCAGTACTTC.

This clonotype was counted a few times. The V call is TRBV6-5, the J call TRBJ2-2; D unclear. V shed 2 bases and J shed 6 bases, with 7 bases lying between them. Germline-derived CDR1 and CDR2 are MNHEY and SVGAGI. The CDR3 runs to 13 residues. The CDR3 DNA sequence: TGTGCCAGCAGTTACCCCGGCTCCGGGGAGCTGTTTTTT. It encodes CASSYPGSGELFF.

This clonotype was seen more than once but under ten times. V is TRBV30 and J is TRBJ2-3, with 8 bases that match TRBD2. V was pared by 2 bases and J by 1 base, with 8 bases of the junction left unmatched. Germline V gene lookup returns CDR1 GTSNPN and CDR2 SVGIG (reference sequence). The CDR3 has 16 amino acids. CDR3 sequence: CAWSRGGLSRTDTQYF. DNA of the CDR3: TGTGCCTGGAGTCGGGGGGGATTATCTCGCACAGATACGCAGTATTTT.

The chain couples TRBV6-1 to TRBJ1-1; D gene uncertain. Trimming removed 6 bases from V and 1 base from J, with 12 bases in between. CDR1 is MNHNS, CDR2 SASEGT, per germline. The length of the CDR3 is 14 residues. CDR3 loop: CASSQAEGNTEAFF. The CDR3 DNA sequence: TGTGCCAGCAGCCAGGCTGAGGGGAACACTGAAGCTTTCTTT.

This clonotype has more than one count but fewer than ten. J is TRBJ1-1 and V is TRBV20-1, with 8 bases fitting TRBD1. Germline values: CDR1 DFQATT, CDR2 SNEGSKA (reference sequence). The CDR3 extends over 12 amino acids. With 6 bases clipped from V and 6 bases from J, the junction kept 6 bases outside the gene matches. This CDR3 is CSAGGTGAEAFF. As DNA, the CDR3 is TGCAGTGCGGGGGGGACAGGCGCTGAAGCTTTCTTT.

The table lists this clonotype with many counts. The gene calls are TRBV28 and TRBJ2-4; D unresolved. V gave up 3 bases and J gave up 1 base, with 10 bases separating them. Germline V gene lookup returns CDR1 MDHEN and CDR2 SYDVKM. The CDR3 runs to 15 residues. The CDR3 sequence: CASSFRRTAKNIQYF. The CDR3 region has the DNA TGTGCCAGCAGTTTTCGGCGTACGGCCAAAAACATTCAGTACTTC.

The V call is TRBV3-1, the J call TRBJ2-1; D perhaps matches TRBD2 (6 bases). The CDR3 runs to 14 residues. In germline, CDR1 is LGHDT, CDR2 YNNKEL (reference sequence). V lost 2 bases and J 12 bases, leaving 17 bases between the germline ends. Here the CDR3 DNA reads TGTGCCAGCAGCCAAACGGCCGGGACTCTGGGGCAGTTCTTC. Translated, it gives CASSQTAGTLGQFF.

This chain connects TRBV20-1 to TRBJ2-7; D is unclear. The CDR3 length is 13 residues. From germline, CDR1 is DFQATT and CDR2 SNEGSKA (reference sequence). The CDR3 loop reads CTPGRDIEYEQYF. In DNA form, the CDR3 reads TGCACCCCGGGCCGCGACATCGAATACGAGCAGTACTTC.

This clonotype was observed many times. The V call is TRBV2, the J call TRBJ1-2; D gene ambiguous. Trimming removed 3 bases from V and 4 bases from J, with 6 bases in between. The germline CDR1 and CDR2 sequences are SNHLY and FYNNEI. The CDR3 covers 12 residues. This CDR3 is CASSDSGYGYTF. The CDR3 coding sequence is TGTGCCAGCAGTGACTCTGGCTATGGCTACACCTTC. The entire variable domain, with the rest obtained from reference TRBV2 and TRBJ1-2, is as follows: EPEVTQTPSHQVTQMGQEVILRCVPISNHLYFYWYRQILGQKVEFLVSFYNNEISEKSEIFDDQFSVERPDGSNFTLKIRSTKLEDSAMYFCASSDSGYGYTFGSGTRLTVV.

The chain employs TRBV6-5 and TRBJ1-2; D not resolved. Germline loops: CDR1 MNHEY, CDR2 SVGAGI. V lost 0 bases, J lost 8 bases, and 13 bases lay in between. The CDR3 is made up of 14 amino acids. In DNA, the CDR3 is TGTGCCAGCAGTTACTCGGCGTCCCCCCGCGGCTACACCTTC. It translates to CASSYSASPRGYTF.

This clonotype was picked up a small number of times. CDR3 amino acids: CASAGAASPLHF. The CDR3 coding sequence is TGTGCTAGTGCAGGGGCCGCTTCACCCCTCCACTTT. The chain employs TRBV12-5 and TRBJ1-6; a weak D match, TRBD1 (6 bases). V lost 7 bases to trimming and J lost 9 bases, with 10 bases between them. Germline V gene sequence: CDR1 LGHNT, CDR2 FRNRAP. This CDR3 has 12 amino acids.

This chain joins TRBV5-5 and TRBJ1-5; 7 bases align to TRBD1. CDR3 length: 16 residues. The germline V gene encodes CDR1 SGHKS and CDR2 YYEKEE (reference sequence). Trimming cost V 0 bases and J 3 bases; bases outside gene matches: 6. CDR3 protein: CASSLGQGNSNQPQHF. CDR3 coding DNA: TGTGCCAGCAGCTTGGGACAGGGAAATTCCAATCAGCCCCAGCATTTT. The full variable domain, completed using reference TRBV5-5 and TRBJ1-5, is DAGVTQSPTHLIKTRGQQVTLRCSPISGHKSVSWYQQVLGQGPQFIFQYYEKEERGRGNFPDRFSARQFPNYSSELNVNALLLGDSALYLCASSLGQGNSNQPQHFGDGTRLSIL.

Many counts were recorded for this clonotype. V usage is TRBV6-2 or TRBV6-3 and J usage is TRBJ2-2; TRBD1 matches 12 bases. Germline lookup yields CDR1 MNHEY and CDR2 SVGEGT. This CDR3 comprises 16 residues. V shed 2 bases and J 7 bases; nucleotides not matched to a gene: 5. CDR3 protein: CASSYRDRGLGGELFF. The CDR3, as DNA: TGTGCCAGCAGTTACCGGGACAGGGGGCTCGGCGGGGAGCTGTTTTTT.

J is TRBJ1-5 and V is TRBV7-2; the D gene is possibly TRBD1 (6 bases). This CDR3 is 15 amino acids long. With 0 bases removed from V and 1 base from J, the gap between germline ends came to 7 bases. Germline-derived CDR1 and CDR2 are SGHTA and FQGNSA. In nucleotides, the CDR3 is TGTGCCAGCAGCTTAGCGGGACAAAGCAATCAGCCCCAGCATTTT. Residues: CASSLAGQSNQPQHF. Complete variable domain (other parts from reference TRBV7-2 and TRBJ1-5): GAGVSQSPSNKVTEKGKDVELRCDPISGHTALYWYRQSLGQGLEFLIYFQGNSAPDKSGLPSDRFSAERTGGSVSTLTIQRTQQEDSAVYLCASSLAGQSNQPQHFGDGTRLSIL.

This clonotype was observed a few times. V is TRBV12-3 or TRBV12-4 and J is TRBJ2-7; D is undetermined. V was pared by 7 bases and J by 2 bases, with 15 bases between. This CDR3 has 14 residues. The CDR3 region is CASTPHTDTYEQYF. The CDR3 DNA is TGTGCCAGCACCCCTCACACAGACACCTACGAGCAGTACTTC.